The 21 T cell receptor beta chains given below trace back to one sample, sequenced in a study of blood T cell repertoires in COVID-19. Assay: immunoSEQ multiplex PCR; the TCRdb copy retains only in-frame clones and omits some. The profile shows 250,000 to 350,000 clones, approximately 83% of them singletons. The sequenced material came from peripheral blood. The receptor set was obtained from a woman aged 25 to 39 who had recovered from COVID-19.

The CDR3 region has the DNA TGTGCCAGCAGCTTACCTCCGGGACAGGGGGCGGGCTACACCTTC. Protein sequence: CASSLPPGQGAGYTF. The V gene is TRBV7-2, the J gene TRBJ1-2, with 12 bases identical to TRBD1. The V gene's germline CDR1 is SGHTA and CDR2 FQGNSA. V gave up 2 bases and J gave up 8 bases; unmatched junction bases: 6. This CDR3 spans 15 amino acids.

V is TRBV6-5 and J is TRBJ1-2; 7 nucleotides align to TRBD1. Per germline, CDR1 MNHEY and CDR2 SVGAGI. The CDR3 extends over 14 amino acids. V was pared by 7 bases and J by 2 bases, with 7 bases of the junction left unmatched. The CDR3 reads CASIPTGINYGYTF. Here the CDR3 DNA reads TGTGCCAGCATTCCGACAGGGATAAACTATGGCTACACCTTC.

CDR3 loop: CASSDSGGNTGELFF. The CDR3 DNA follows: TGTGCCAGCAGTGACAGCGGAGGGAACACCGGGGAGCTGTTTTTT. The chain employs TRBV6-4 and TRBJ2-2; the D gene is possibly TRBD2 (5 bases). CDR1 and CDR2 from the germline V gene are MRHNA and SNTAGT. V was cut by 2 bases and J by 1 base, with 8 bases left in between. CDR3 length: 15 residues.

The chain uses TRBV6-6 and TRBJ2-3; 10 bases align to TRBD1. The CDR3 covers 16 residues. The trim removed 4 bases at V and 7 bases at J, leaving 11 bases unmatched. CDR1 MNHNY and CDR2 SVGAGI come from the germline V gene (reference sequence). This CDR3 is CASSWGQGRTKNTQYF. The CDR3 DNA is TGTGCCAGCAGTTGGGGACAGGGGAGGACGAAAAATACGCAGTATTTT.

The gene calls are TRBV18 and TRBJ2-1; 8 positions match TRBD2. Per germline, CDR1 KGHSH and CDR2 LQKENI. V shed 6 bases, J shed 7 bases, and the junction held 11 bases outside the gene matches. The CDR3 is 15 amino acids. In DNA, the CDR3 is TGTGCCAGCTCCCCCGGGGGGGGGAATTGGAATGAGCAGTTCTTC. This gives the protein CASSPGGGNWNEQFF.

The chain joins TRBV14 to TRBJ2-7, with D possibly being TRBD2 (5 bases). CDR1 SGHDN and CDR2 FVKESK come from the germline V gene. CDR3 length: 15 amino acids. The ends were cut back, 4 bases at V and 2 bases at J, with 15 bases in the middle. The CDR3 spells CASSPRLPPPYEQYF. Written as DNA, the CDR3 is TGTGCCAGCAGCCCTAGACTACCCCCCCCCTACGAGCAGTACTTC.

There are a few counts of this clone. The gene calls are TRBV9 and TRBJ2-1; 7 bases align to TRBD2. The germline CDR1 and CDR2 sequences are SGDLS and YYNGEE. J was trimmed by 2 bases and V by 0 bases; bases with no gene match: 14. The CDR3 runs to 19 residues. The CDR3 is CASSVALWEGFTTYNEQFF. The CDR3 DNA follows: TGTGCCAGCAGCGTAGCGCTTTGGGAGGGGTTCACTACCTACAATGAGCAGTTCTTC.

The chain couples TRBV10-3 to TRBJ2-7; 7 nucleotides match TRBD2. Germline CDR1 reads ENHRY; CDR2 reads SYGVKD. Unmatched junction bases numbered 7, after V lost 6 bases and J lost 5 bases. The CDR3 covers 13 residues. This CDR3 is CAISGDYGDEQYF. The CDR3 DNA reads TGTGCCATCAGCGGGGACTATGGGGACGAGCAGTACTTC.

The chain uses TRBV4-2 and TRBJ1-5, with no clear D. V was cut by 0 bases and J by 7 bases, with 10 bases left in between. CDR1 is LGHNA, CDR2 YNFKEQ, per germline. There are 14 residues in the CDR3. The CDR3 here is CASSQEFRSQPQHF. CDR3 sequence (DNA): TGTGCCAGCAGCCAAGAGTTTCGGTCCCAGCCCCAGCATTTT.

The gene calls are TRBV27 and TRBJ1-1, with TRBD1 matching 9 bases. The CDR3 is 15 residues long. Losses at the gene ends were 0 bases for V and 1 base for J; bases not matched to a gene: 0. CDR1 and CDR2 (germline): MNHEY, SMNVEV (reference sequence). CDR3 region: CASSLSTGGNTEAFF. The CDR3 bases are TGTGCCAGCAGTTTATCGACAGGGGGGAACACTGAAGCTTTCTTT.

The rearrangement joins TRBV28 to TRBJ1-3; D not certain. The CDR3 covers 16 residues. Germline V gene sequence: CDR1 MDHEN, CDR2 SYDVKM. The V end lost 0 bases, the J end lost 0 bases, and 9 bases lay between the germline ends. The CDR3 loop reads CASSLWQAHSGNTIYF. DNA for the CDR3: TGTGCCAGCAGTTTATGGCAGGCACACTCTGGAAACACCATATATTTT. The full variable domain, its missing parts supplied by reference TRBV28 and TRBJ1-3, is DVKVTQSSRYLVKRTGEKVFLECVQDMDHENMFWYRQDPGLGLRLIYFSYDVKMKEKGDIPEGYSVSREKKERFSLILESASTNQTSMYLCASSLWQAHSGNTIYFGEGSWLTVV.

The V gene is TRBV5-6, the J gene TRBJ1-1; 9 nucleotides align to TRBD1. In germline, CDR1 is SGHDT, CDR2 YYEEEE. V shed 7 bases, J shed 4 bases, and the junction held 8 bases outside the gene matches. This CDR3 contains 14 residues. The CDR3 nucleotides are TGTGCCAGCGGTAACAGGGGGCGATTCACTGAAGCTTTCTTT. Translating gives CASGNRGRFTEAFF. Full variable domain (remainder filled in from reference TRBV5-6 and TRBJ1-1): DAGVTQSPTHLIKTRGQQVTLRCSPKSGHDTVSWYQQALGQGPQFIFQYYEEEERQRGNFPDRFSGHQFPNYSSELNVNALLLGDSALYLCASGNRGRFTEAFFGQGTRLTVV.

This rearrangement joins TRBV3-1 (or the pseudogene TRBV3-2) to TRBJ1-2; D not resolved. Germline V gene data show CDR1 as LGHDT and CDR2 as YNNKEL (reference sequence). V was cut by 8 bases and J by 3 bases, with 10 bases left in between. CDR3 length equals 12 residues. In DNA form, the CDR3 reads TGTGCCAGCGCGAACGACTACTATGGCTACACCTTC. Translating it yields CASANDYYGYTF.

Only a few counts were recorded for this clone. The chain has TRBV30 and TRBJ2-7; the match to TRBD2 covers 7 bases. Per the germline V gene, CDR1 is GTSNPN and CDR2 is SVGIG (reference sequence). J lost 3 bases, V lost 2 bases, and 7 bases had no gene match. The length of the CDR3 is 14 residues. CDR3 in amino acids: CAWSLPGTNYEQYF. In nucleotides, the CDR3 is TGTGCCTGGAGTTTACCGGGGACTAACTACGAGCAGTACTTC. The variable domain in full, completed from reference TRBV30 and TRBJ2-7, reads SQTIHQWPATLVQPVGSPLSLECTVEGTSNPNLYWYRQAAGRGLQLLFYSVGIGQISSEVPQNLSASRPQDRQFILSSKKLLLSDSGFYLCAWSLPGTNYEQYFGPGTRLTVT.

This clone was seen just once. This chain uses TRBV28 with TRBJ2-5, with TRBD2 as a possible D gene (5 bases). CDR1 is MDHEN, CDR2 SYDVKM, per germline. This CDR3 comprises 11 residues. The V end was cut by 8 bases, the J end by 1 base, with 5 bases between. In DNA form, the CDR3 reads TGTGCCAGCCGGGGCCAAGAGACCCAGTACTTC. Translating it yields CASRGQETQYF.

The chain carries TRBV11-3 and TRBJ2-5, with 8 bases matching TRBD1. Germline CDR1 is SGHNT and CDR2 is YENEEA. The trim removed 5 bases at V and 7 bases at J, leaving 3 bases unmatched. This CDR3 region has 12 residues. Written as DNA, the CDR3 is TGTGCCAGCAGCCTGGGGACAGGGACCCAGTACTTC. Translating it yields CASSLGTGTQYF. Using reference TRBV11-3 and TRBJ2-5 for the parts outside the CDR3, the full variable domain is EAGVVQSPRYKIIEKKQPVAFWCNPISGHNTLYWYLQNLGQGPELLIRYENEEAVDDSQLPKDRFSAERLKGVDSTLKIQPAELGDSAVYLCASSLGTGTQYFGPGTRLLVL.

This rearrangement joins TRBV19 to TRBJ2-6; possible D gene TRBD2, 5 bases. Trimming left V 6 bases short and J 2 bases short, with 11 bases between. Germline CDR1 reads LNHDA; CDR2 reads SQIVND (reference sequence). The CDR3 consists of 15 residues. CDR3 DNA: TGTGCCAGTAGCTCCCCGGGGACTGGGGCCAACGTCCTGACTTTC. This codes for CASSSPGTGANVLTF.

This rearrangement joins TRBV6-1 to TRBJ2-1; TRBD2 matches 10 bases. This CDR3 spans 15 amino acids. V shed 2 bases, J shed 6 bases, and the junction held 4 bases outside the gene matches. Germline CDR1 MNHNS, CDR2 SASEGT. The CDR3 sequence: CASSELSGGANEQFF. The CDR3 DNA follows: TGTGCCAGCAGTGAATTAAGCGGGGGGGCCAATGAGCAGTTCTTC.

The gene calls are TRBV9 and TRBJ2-1; 8 bases align to TRBD1. Germline V gene lookup returns CDR1 SGDLS and CDR2 YYNGEE. The CDR3 has 15 amino acids. The J segment lost 6 bases and the V segment lost 4 bases, leaving 9 bases of the junction unmatched. Written as DNA, the CDR3 is TGTGCCAGCAGCCGAAGTGGGACAGGCGGCAATGAGCAGTTCTTC. This encodes CASSRSGTGGNEQFF.

CDR3 amino acids: CASGGQGLAKNIQYF. The CDR3 nucleotides are TGTGCCAGCGGCGGACAGGGGCTAGCCAAAAACATTCAGTACTTC. The chain uses TRBV14 and TRBJ2-4, with 9 bases identical to TRBD1. V gave up 8 bases and J gave up 0 bases; unmatched junction bases: 5. The CDR3 consists of 15 residues. The germline gives CDR1 SGHDN, CDR2 FVKESK.

The J gene is TRBJ2-1, the V gene TRBV5-4, with 13 positions matching TRBD2. This CDR3 has 15 residues. V was pared by 3 bases and J by 5 bases, with 2 bases of the junction left unmatched. Germline assignment: CDR1 SGHNT and CDR2 YYREEE (reference sequence). CDR3 nucleotides: TGTGCCAGCAGCTGGGGACTAGCGGGGAACAATGAGCAGTTCTTC. Its protein product is CASSWGLAGNNEQFF. Drawing the rest from reference TRBV5-4 and TRBJ2-1, the complete variable domain is ETGVTQSPTHLIKTRGQQVTLRCSSQSGHNTVSWYQQALGQGPQFIFQYYREEENGRGNFPPRFSGLQFPNYSSELNVNALELDDSALYLCASSWGLAGNNEQFFGPGTRLTVL.